The 4 T cell receptor beta chains presented below share a single source sample, sequenced in a study of blood T cell repertoires in COVID-19. Profiling relied on immunoSEQ multiplex PCR, and the TCRdb table lists in-frame clones only, not all of them. In the table there are some 60,000 clones, roughly 90% of which are singletons. The specimen sequenced was peripheral blood. The receptors stem from a man aged 60 to 75 with acute or convalescent COVID-19.

The gene calls are TRBV18 and TRBJ1-1, with 7 bases fitting TRBD1. There are 15 residues in the CDR3. With 6 bases clipped from V and 4 bases from J, the junction kept 11 bases outside the gene matches. The V gene's germline CDR1 is KGHSH and CDR2 LQKENI. The CDR3 nucleotides are TGTGCCAGCTCTCCGGCCCCCGACAGGGCCACTGAAGCTTTCTTT. This gives the protein CASSPAPDRATEAFF.

This clone was observed a single time. The chain is built from TRBV5-1 and TRBJ1-4, with D unresolved. Trimming left V 3 bases short and J 12 bases short, with 18 bases between. This CDR3 has 14 residues. CDR1 SGHRS and CDR2 YFSETQ come from the germline V gene. The CDR3 sequence is CASSSGAAGGELFF. For the CDR3, the DNA is TGCGCCAGCAGCTCAGGAGCGGCAGGTGGTGAACTGTTTTTT.

This clone appeared a few times. The CDR3 region is CASSTPTGLVEKLFF. The CDR3 DNA is TGTGCCAGCTCCACCCCAACAGGGTTAGTTGAAAAACTGTTTTTT. V and J are TRBV2 and TRBJ1-4; D is perhaps TRBD1 (6 bases). The CDR3 is 15 residues long. Per the germline V gene, CDR1 is SNHLY and CDR2 is FYNNEI. Trimming cost V 8 bases and J 7 bases, with 20 bases left between them.

CDR3 sequence: CASSIGGGGSTEAFF. CDR3 nucleotide sequence: TGTGCCAGCAGCATAGGGGGCGGGGGATCCACTGAAGCTTTCTTT. The chain employs TRBV11-3 and TRBJ1-1; 7 bases agree with TRBD1. The V gene's germline CDR1 is SGHNT and CDR2 YENEEA. The CDR3 contains 15 residues. The V segment lost 5 bases and the J segment 4 bases; nucleotides outside the gene matches: 10.